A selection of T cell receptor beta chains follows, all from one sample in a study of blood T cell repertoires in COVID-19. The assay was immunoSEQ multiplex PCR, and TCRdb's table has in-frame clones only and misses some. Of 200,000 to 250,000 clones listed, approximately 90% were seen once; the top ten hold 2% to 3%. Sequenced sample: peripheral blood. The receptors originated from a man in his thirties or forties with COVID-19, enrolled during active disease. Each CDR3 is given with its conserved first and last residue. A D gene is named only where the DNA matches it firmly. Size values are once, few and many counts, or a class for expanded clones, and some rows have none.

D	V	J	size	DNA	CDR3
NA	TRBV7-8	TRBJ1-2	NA	TGTGCCAGCAGCTTAGAAATGTCAGGGCTCGATGGCTACACCTTC	CASSLEMSGLDGYTF
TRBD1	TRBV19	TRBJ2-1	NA	TGTGCCAGTAGTTCGACAGCACAGGGACAGGAGCAGTTCTTC	CASSSTAQGQEQFF
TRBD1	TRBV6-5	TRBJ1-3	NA	TGTGCCAGCAGTTACTCACACAGGGGGTCTGGAAACACCATATATTTT	CASSYSHRGSGNTIYF
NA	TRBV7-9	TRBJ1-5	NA	TGTGCCAGCAGCCCAGGAGGGGTAGGTCAGCCCCAGCATTTT	CASSPGGVGQPQHF
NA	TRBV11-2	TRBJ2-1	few	TGTGCCAGCAGCTTACAGGATTCCTACAATGAGCAGTTCTTC	CASSLQDSYNEQFF
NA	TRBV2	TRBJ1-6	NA	TGTGCCAGGACTCGGACGGGGGGTTCACCCCTCCACTTT	CARTRTGGSPLHF
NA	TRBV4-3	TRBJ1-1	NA	TGCGCCAGCAGCCAAGAGTTTTTGGGGGCCTTGAACACTGAAGCTTTCTTT	CASSQEFLGALNTEAFF
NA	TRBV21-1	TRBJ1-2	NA	TGTGCCAGCAGCAAACAGGGGAACCGATACCCGACGGGCTATGGCTACACCTTC	CASSKQGNRYPTGYGYTF
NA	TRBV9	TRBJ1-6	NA	TGTGCCAGCAGCGTGACACCCTCCCTTAATTCACCCCTCCACTTT	CASSVTPSLNSPLHF
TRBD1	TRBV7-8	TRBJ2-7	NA	TGTGCCAGCAGCTTACCAGGACAGGGGGTTTTATACGAGCAGTACTTC	CASSLPGQGVLYEQYF
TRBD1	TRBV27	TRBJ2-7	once	TGTGCCAGCAGTCCCGGGACAGGGATTCACGAGCAGTACTTC	CASSPGTGIHEQYF
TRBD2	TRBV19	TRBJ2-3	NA	TGTGCCAGTAGTAGTCGGGAGGGAGGTACAGATACGCAGTATTTT	CASSSREGGTDTQYF
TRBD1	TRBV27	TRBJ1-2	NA	TGTGCCAGCAGGGGGGTAAGCCGGGGACAGCACTATGGCTACACCTTC	CASRGVSRGQHYGYTF
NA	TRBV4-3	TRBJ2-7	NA	TGCGCCAGCAGCCAGGATTACGGGGGGCCCTACGAGCAGTACTTC	CASSQDYGGPYEQYF
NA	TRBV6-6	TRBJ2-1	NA	TGTGCCAGCAGTTACCCGCAGCAGGGTAGCAATGAGCAGTTCTTC	CASSYPQQGSNEQFF
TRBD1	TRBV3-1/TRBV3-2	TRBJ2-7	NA	TGTGCCAGCAGCCTCGGACAGGGCGTCTCCTACGAGCAGTACTTC	CASSLGQGVSYEQYF